Listed here is a single T cell receptor (beta chain). This clonotype was seen ten or more times. Its antigen has not been determined. No base-level quality is on record; no much larger clone is a single base apart. Receptors were amplified or captured by 5' RACE. TCRdb lists the instrument as NextSeq 500. Unique molecular identifiers were attached to individual cDNA molecules in the TCR library protocol so that sequencing error and PCR bias could be corrected. Both TCR alpha and beta chains were sequenced, and tight co-correlation was observed between alpha and beta sequence abundances in each sample. As for the authors' bioinformatics: Decombinator V4 was used to annotate the V gene, J gene and CDR3 of the TCR sequences. TCRs were defined as expanded if a significant change between any two time points was detected under a Poisson model with p below 0.0001. TCR abundances were normalised to the total number of TCRs sequenced in each sample and reported as counts per million. MAIT TCRs were defined by TRAV1-2 paired with TRAJ12, TRAJ20 or TRAJ33, and iNKT TCRs by TRAV10 paired with TRAJ18. VDJdb, accessed 1 November 2021, was searched for CMV, EBV and SARS-CoV-2 annotated TCRs, excluding TCRs annotated for multiple antigens. The raw public data were reprocessed by TCRdb itself: fastp quality trimming at Q25, MiXCR clonotype calling, in-frame beta chains only. CDR3 protein sequences are deduplicated, and each keeps its most common genes and DNA. The V and J calls were determined by TCRdb, not by the authors. The sample profile shows approximately 43,000 distinct CDR3 sequences; 6% to 7.5% of them were found once. In total, the top ten clones hold roughly 4.3% of the sample.

This entry comes from a study of early T cells in non-severe SARS-CoV-2 infection (TCRdb year 2021). As for the study more broadly: Because TCR sequencing relied on bulk RNA taken from unsorted whole blood, pairing of alpha and beta chains was not possible.

Broad study findings and their caveats: VDJdb matching was skewed toward anti-spike CD8 responses and likely underestimated virus-specific expansions, missing private and CD4 specificities.

A case-control design nested within a healthcare worker cohort in London, UK, was used, with weekly nasopharyngeal swab PCR tests and blood sampling performed. Between 23 and 31 March 2020, the week of the UK lockdown, healthcare workers were enrolled and then followed up weekly for as long as 16 weeks. V was cut back by 2 bases and J by 8 bases, leaving a gap of 10 bases between them. Taken from the germline V gene, the CDR1 and CDR2 loops are MNHEY and SVGEGT. Spanning cysteine to phenylalanine, the CDR3 consists of 14 amino acids. Kept here is only the CDR3 DNA, which spans 42 bases and is read in frame from base 1.

The chain is made from TRBV6-2 or TRBV6-3 and TRBJ1-6, with TRBD1 as a weak D call on 6 bases. The sample was whole blood. The receptor was isolated from an adult who was a healthcare worker with PCR-confirmed SARS-CoV-2 infection or an uninfected control (not recorded which). For the CDR3, the sequence is CASSYGQGYSPLHF. The bases read TGTGCCAGCAGTTACGGGCAGGGGTATTCACCCCTCCACTTT.